Listed here are 10 T cell receptor beta chains from one sample, sequenced in a study of Ad26.COV2.S vaccination and SARS-CoV-2 variants. Treatment indicated: roughly 18 received Ad26.COV2.S at low or high dose, single or two shots; about five received placebo; per-sample allocation not given. Sampling happened 63 days after the first vaccine or placebo injection. Produced via immunoSEQ multiplex PCR; TCRdb's table is partial and in-frame only. The data hold some 520,000 clones, with around 90% observed a single time. The sample in question was peripheral blood, obtained in a trial of Ad26.COV2.S vaccine versus placebo. The receptors were sampled from a person between 18 and 60 years old who received the Ad26.COV2.S COVID-19 vaccine or a placebo.

The chain couples TRBV7-9 to TRBJ1-1, with D hard to call. The V end lost 2 bases, the J end lost 0 bases, and 7 bases lay between the germline ends. The CDR3 has 14 amino acids. The germline gives CDR1 SEHNR, CDR2 FQNEAQ (reference sequence). Here the CDR3 reads CASSLSLMNTEAFF. The CDR3 nucleotides read TGTGCCAGCAGCTTAAGCTTAATGAACACTGAAGCTTTCTTT.

The chain uses TRBV19 and TRBJ1-5; no firm D call. The CDR3 consists of 12 residues. From germline, CDR1 is LNHDA and CDR2 SQIVND (reference sequence). V was pared by 3 bases and J by 7 bases, with 7 bases between. The CDR3 reads CASSMRKQPQHF. DNA for the CDR3: TGTGCCAGTAGTATGCGGAAACAGCCCCAGCATTTT.

The chain uses TRBV10-3 and TRBJ2-5, with a possible D match to TRBD2 (5 bases). This CDR3 region has 13 residues. The ends were cut back, 6 bases at V and 5 bases at J, with 13 bases in the middle. Germline CDR1 ENHRY, CDR2 SYGVKD. CDR3 DNA: TGTGCCATCAGCTTAACTAGTATCGAGACCCAGTACTTC. It encodes CAISLTSIETQYF.

This clone was counted between two and nine times. This chain links TRBV19 with TRBJ2-2; a possible D gene is TRBD2 (7 bases). V was shortened by 3 bases and J by 3 bases, with 14 bases between the two germline ends. This CDR3 contains 16 residues. Germline-derived CDR1 and CDR2 are LNHDA and SQIVND (reference sequence). CDR3 region: CASSMSGGADTGELFF. CDR3 coding DNA: TGTGCCAGTAGTATGTCGGGGGGCGCGGACACCGGGGAGCTGTTTTTT. Looking up the rest from reference TRBV19 and TRBJ2-2 gives the full variable domain: DGGITQSPKYLFRKEGQNVTLSCEQNLNHDAMYWYRQDPGQGLRLIYYSQIVNDFQKGDIAEGYSVSREKKESFPLTVTSAQKNPTAFYLCASSMSGGADTGELFFGEGSRLTVL.

V is TRBV14 and J is TRBJ2-5; D is uncertain. The CDR3 consists of 11 residues. V shed 4 bases and J shed 7 bases, with 7 bases lying between them. Germline-derived CDR1 and CDR2 are SGHDN and FVKESK. DNA of the CDR3: TGTGCCAGCAGCCCTGGAGTGACCCAGTACTTC. Translated, it gives CASSPGVTQYF.

The chain carries TRBV5-1 and TRBJ1-1; 8 bases align to TRBD1. Losses at the gene ends were 5 bases for V and 5 bases for J; bases not matched to a gene: 8. This CDR3 is built from 14 residues. The V gene's germline CDR1 is SGHRS and CDR2 YFSETQ. Here the CDR3 DNA reads TGCGCCAGCAGATATGGACAGGGAGGGACTGAAGCTTTCTTT. It is translated as CASRYGQGGTEAFF.

The chain has TRBV12-3 or TRBV12-4 and TRBJ1-2; no reliable D call. The ends were cut back, 3 bases at V and 4 bases at J, with 9 bases in the middle. The CDR3 runs to 13 residues. CDR3 protein: CASSFQPRYGYTF. As DNA, the CDR3 is TGTGCCAGCAGTTTCCAGCCTCGCTATGGCTACACCTTC.

V and J are TRBV28 and TRBJ2-1; 7 bases map to TRBD2. The germline V gene encodes CDR1 MDHEN and CDR2 SYDVKM. CDR3 length equals 15 residues. V dropped 6 bases and J dropped 6; count of bases not matched to a gene: 11. CDR3: CASSPLREGLNEQFF. CDR3 bases: TGTGCCAGCAGCCCCTTGAGGGAGGGCCTCAATGAGCAGTTCTTC.

This chain joins TRBV27 and TRBJ2-7; 10 bases map to TRBD2. V was clipped by 6 bases and J by 0 bases; unmatched bases: 11. Germline V gene sequence: CDR1 MNHEY, CDR2 SMNVEV (reference sequence). The CDR3 has 17 amino acids. In nucleotides, the CDR3 is TGTGCCAGCAGGTCCCTCTTAGCGGGAGGCTCCTCCTACGAGCAGTACTTC. It yields the protein CASRSLLAGGSSYEQYF.

The rearrangement uses TRBV2 and TRBJ1-6; D remains unclear. Trimming cost V 3 bases and J 9 bases, with 9 bases left between them. The CDR3 contains 13 residues. Per germline, CDR1 SNHLY and CDR2 FYNNEI. As DNA, the CDR3 is TGTGCCAGCAGTGATAACCGGGGTTCACCCCTCCACTTT. This encodes CASSDNRGSPLHF.